This TCR beta chain originates from a study of OX40 agonist ivuxolimab in advanced cancers. Study-level results: Blood T cells, both CD4+ and CD8+, expanded clonally by week 6 at 0.1 to 3.0 mg/kg. CD8+ T cells averaged more expanded clones than CD4+.

As regards this clone: Its antigen is not identified.

This table comes from immunoSEQ multiplex PCR, and its TCRdb copy is limited to in-frame clones, with some not included. The sample has under 20,000 clones; over 75% are singletons. Germline V gene sequence: CDR1 SNHLY, CDR2 FYNNEI. V trimming: 5 bases; J trimming: 6 bases; junction bases outside the gene matches: 8. The CDR3 runs 15 residues. Material: CD4+ or CD8+ T cells sorted from blood, obtained in a trial of the OX40 agonist ivuxolimab. This clonotype was sampled from an adult with an advanced solid tumor such as melanoma, head and neck, liver or kidney cancer. The V and J genes are TRBV2 and TRBJ2-3; 10 bases fit TRBD2. The CDR3 spells CASSWTSGPQDTQYF. Here the CDR3 DNA reads TGTGCCAGCAGTTGGACTAGCGGCCCTCAGGATACGCAGTATTTT.